This TCR beta chain was observed in a study of blood T cell repertoires in COVID-19. Looking at the study overall: Samples came from the United States, Italy and Spain, spanning acute and convalescent COVID-19.

Authors' processing steps: Amplifying reference gene primers gave estimates of nucleated cell counts. Sequencing used immunoSEQ multiplex PCR; TCRdb keeps in-frame clones, though not all of them. The V and J calls and the clone size are those of that table, but D and trimming were determined from the DNA. The table lists some 120,000 clones, 85% to 90% of them singletons, with approximately 0.81% in the top ten. With respect to this clone: At the DNA level, this CDR3 is encoded by other sequences in the same sample as well.

CDR3 length equals 13 residues. The J segment lost 4 bases and the V segment lost 5 bases, leaving 3 bases of the junction unmatched. Germline V CDR1 and CDR2: SGHTA, FQGNSA. The specimen sequenced was peripheral blood. The V and J genes are TRBV7-2 and TRBJ1-2, with 8 bases identical to TRBD1. The source is a woman aged 45-65 years with active or convalescent COVID-19. CDR3: CASSLGTGYGYTF. The CDR3 DNA is TGTGCCAGCAGCCTGGGGACAGGCTATGGCTACACCTTC. Drawing the rest from reference TRBV7-2 and TRBJ1-2, the complete variable domain is GAGVSQSPSNKVTEKGKDVELRCDPISGHTALYWYRQSLGQGLEFLIYFQGNSAPDKSGLPSDRFSAERTGGSVSTLTIQRTQQEDSAVYLCASSLGTGYGYTFGSGTRLTVV.